The sequence of this TCR beta chain was determined in a study of T cell responses to AZD1222 COVID-19 vaccine. Study-wide findings and caveats: Recipients of AZD1222 seropositive at baseline numbered only 6 or 7. Reportedly, nearly half the spike-specific TCRs target unmutated variant regions. In a largely white British group with more females than males, clonal diversity was possibly underestimated. Increased Spike-specific TCR breadth and depth were observed after two AZD1222 doses.

Assay used: immunoSEQ multiplex PCR; TCRdb lists only in-frame clones, some missing. The data show about 190,000 clones, with about 89% seen just once and around 2.9% held by the top ten. Comment on this clone: What it binds is not known.

Sequencing used peripheral blood, obtained on day 0 of MenACWY control vaccination. This receptor was identified in an adult in good health.

The CDR3 reads CASRQGSHTGELFF. The DNA of the CDR3 is TGTGCCAGTAGACAGGGGTCTCACACCGGGGAGCTGTTTTTT. The chain links TRBV19 to TRBJ2-2; 7 nucleotides match TRBD1. Per the germline V gene, CDR1 is LNHDA and CDR2 is SQIVND (reference sequence). The ends lost 6 bases at V and 3 bases at J; junction bases unmatched: 4. This CDR3 is built from 14 residues.